These 21 T cell receptor beta chains were all obtained from the same sample, sequenced in a study of T-cell reconstitution after alpha-beta-depleted transplantation in children. The TCRbeta library was prepared with unique molecular identifiers. MiXCR was run by TCRdb on the PCR reads, yielding one entry per CDR3 protein. The sample shows about 640,000 distinct CDR3 sequences, roughly 13% of them seen only once. The material sequenced was PBMCs, mostly from graft donor cells, taken 360 days after TCRalphabeta/CD19-depleted stem cell transplant. The receptors originated from a male patient under 18 who had a stem cell transplant for acute myeloid leukemia, so the T cells may come from the graft donor.

This clonotype was seen ten or more times. The chain has TRBV27 and TRBJ2-7; 9 bases match TRBD1. Unmatched junction bases numbered 6, after V lost 4 bases and J lost 5 bases. The CDR3 runs 14 residues. Germline V gene data show CDR1 as MNHEY and CDR2 as SMNVEV (reference sequence). The CDR3 DNA is TGTGCCAGCAGTTCCGGGACAGGGTACCACGAGCAGTACTTC. This encodes CASSSGTGYHEQYF.

This clonotype was counted at least ten times. The chain uses TRBV7-8 and TRBJ2-7; 8 positions agree with TRBD2. This CDR3 region has 15 residues. Looked up from germline, CDR1 is SGHVS and CDR2 is FQNEAQ. After removal of 0 bases from V and 3 bases from J, the junction contained 4 bases not matched to a gene. CDR3 DNA: TGTGCCAGCAGCTTAGCGCCGGGAGGGGGCTACGAGCAGTACTTC. Encoded protein: CASSLAPGGGYEQYF.

This clonotype was counted ten times or more. The chain employs TRBV18 and TRBJ1-5; D gene ambiguous. CDR3 length: 14 amino acids. Germline CDR1 and CDR2: KGHSH and LQKENI. V dropped 3 bases and J dropped 0 bases, with 6 bases sitting between them. The CDR3 DNA is TGTGCCAGCTCACCGACAATTAGCAATCAGCCCCAGCATTTT. Encoded protein: CASSPTISNQPQHF.

This clonotype showed up just once. This chain uses TRBV20-1 with TRBJ2-3, with TRBD1 as a possible D gene (6 bases). Germline values: CDR1 DFQATT, CDR2 SNEGSKA (reference sequence). The CDR3 sequence is 16 residues long. Trimming shortened V by 6 bases and J by 4 bases, and 23 bases separated the two germline ends. In DNA form, the CDR3 reads TGCAGTGCAACTTCACCCACAGGGATTCTTCCAGATACGCAGTATTTT. This encodes CSATSPTGILPDTQYF.

This clonotype has ten or more counts. V and J are TRBV7-9 and TRBJ2-7; D gene ambiguous. The CDR3 has 17 amino acids. Germline lookup yields CDR1 SEHNR and CDR2 FQNEAQ (reference sequence). Deletions cut 5 bases from V and 2 bases from J, with 22 bases between. The CDR3 loop reads CASSPRVSSAKAYEQYF. DNA for the CDR3: TGTGCCAGCAGCCCTAGGGTTTCATCGGCGAAAGCCTACGAGCAGTACTTC. The whole variable domain, remainder taken from reference TRBV7-9 and TRBJ2-7, is DTGVSQNPRHKITKRGQNVTFRCDPISEHNRLYWYRQTLGQGPEFLTYFQNEAQLEKSRLLSDRFSAERPKGSFSTLEIQRTEQGDSAMYLCASSPRVSSAKAYEQYFGPGTRLTVT.

The V gene is TRBV20-1, the J gene TRBJ2-5; D tentatively fits TRBD1 or TRBD2 (5 bases each). Trimming shortened V by 8 bases and J by 5 bases, and 18 bases separated the two germline ends. Germline V gene sequence: CDR1 DFQATT, CDR2 SNEGSKA (reference sequence). The CDR3 is made up of 13 amino acids. For the CDR3, the DNA is TGCAGTTCCTGGGGGAGAGGAGCGGAGACCCAGTACTTC. Its translation: CSSWGRGAETQYF.

This clonotype appeared many times. The genes are TRBV28 and TRBJ2-1, with D possibly matching TRBD1 (5 bases). Trimming removed 5 bases at V and 2 bases at J, with 10 bases between. CDR1 MDHEN and CDR2 SYDVKM come from the germline V gene. CDR3 length: 14 residues. The CDR3 nucleotides read TGTGCCAGCAGTCCACCAGGGCCCTACAATGAGCAGTTCTTC. Amino acids: CASSPPGPYNEQFF.

V gene TRBV18 combines with J gene TRBJ2-6; a possible D gene is TRBD1 (5 bases). Germline V gene sequence: CDR1 KGHSH, CDR2 LQKENI. Trimming left V 4 bases short and J 4 bases short, with 14 bases between. This CDR3 is 16 amino acids long. CDR3 DNA: TGTGCCAGCTCACAAACGACAGCATCCGGGGCCAACGTCCTGACTTTC. This codes for CASSQTTASGANVLTF.

The rearrangement joins TRBV28 to TRBJ1-3, with D hard to call. The germline gives CDR1 MDHEN, CDR2 SYDVKM. CDR3 length equals 16 residues. Trimming left V 6 bases short and J 4 bases short, with 19 bases between. The DNA of the CDR3 is TGTGCCAGCAGCCACCTAGAACATCGATCGGGAAACACCATATATTTT. Translated, it gives CASSHLEHRSGNTIYF. The whole variable domain, remainder taken from reference TRBV28 and TRBJ1-3, is DVKVTQSSRYLVKRTGEKVFLECVQDMDHENMFWYRQDPGLGLRLIYFSYDVKMKEKGDIPEGYSVSREKKERFSLILESASTNQTSMYLCASSHLEHRSGNTIYFGEGSWLTVV.

This clonotype appeared a few times. The chain links TRBV29-1 to TRBJ2-7; TRBD1 aligns across 10 bases. There are 15 residues in the CDR3. CDR1 is SQVTM and CDR2 is ANQGSEA in the germline V gene. After removal of 4 bases from V and 3 bases from J, the junction contained 9 bases not matched to a gene. CDR3 DNA: TGCAGCGTTGTTCAGCCGGGACAGGGGAACTACGAGCAGTACTTC. Protein sequence: CSVVQPGQGNYEQYF.

This clonotype occurred once. One end of the junction fails to match germline, which may point to a read error. V is TRBV7-7 and J is TRBJ2-5, with D tentatively TRBD1 or TRBD2 (8 bases each). The CDR3 is 12 residues long. Germline V gene sequence: CDR1 SSHAT, CDR2 FNYEAQ (reference sequence). CDR3 sequence reads: CASSLAGQAQYF. CDR3 coding DNA: TGTGCTAGCAGCTTAGCGGGACAGGCCCAGTACTTC.

This sequence joins TRBV4-1 and TRBJ2-7; perhaps TRBD1 as D (6 bases). This CDR3 region has 15 residues. V was pared by 2 bases and J by 2 bases, with 13 bases between. Per germline, CDR1 MGHRA and CDR2 YSYEKL. The DNA for the CDR3 is TGCGCCAGCAGCCAATTTGCAGCAGGGGCCTACGAGCAGTACTTC. The encoded protein is CASSQFAAGAYEQYF.

This clonotype was counted a few times. In DNA, the CDR3 is TGTGCCAGCAGTGGAAGGGTCGGTCCTAGTTGGTTCGAGCAGTACTTC. Its translation is CASSGRVGPSWFEQYF. V usage is TRBV2 and J usage is TRBJ2-7; D is unresolved. Deletions cut 4 bases from V and 6 bases from J, with 22 bases between. Germline V lookup: CDR1 SNHLY, CDR2 FYNNEI. This CDR3 region has 16 residues.

This clonotype was observed a few times. V is TRBV25-1 and J is TRBJ2-5, with D perhaps matching TRBD1 (6 bases). The germline V and J ends were trimmed by 9 bases and 2 bases, with 22 bases remaining between them. Germline V gene lookup returns CDR1 MGHDK and CDR2 SYGVNS. This CDR3 has 16 residues. CDR3 bases: TGTGCCAGTCGTTCCCCCCCGGGACATAAGCAAGAGACCCAGTACTTC. It encodes CASRSPPGHKQETQYF. Looking up the rest from reference TRBV25-1 and TRBJ2-5 gives the full variable domain: EADIYQTPRYLVIGTGKKITLECSQTMGHDKMYWYQQDPGMELHLIHYSYGVNSTEKGDLSSESTVSRIRTEHFPLTLESARPSHTSQYLCASRSPPGHKQETQYFGPGTRLLVL.

This rearrangement joins TRBV20-1 to TRBJ2-7; D is possibly TRBD2 (6 bases). V was pared by 1 base and J by 0 bases, with 22 bases between. The CDR3 runs 18 residues. Germline V CDR1 and CDR2: DFQATT, SNEGSKA (reference sequence). CDR3 loop: CSARALGLRDFLSYEQYF. Written as DNA, the CDR3 is TGCAGTGCTAGAGCCTTGGGGCTCAGGGACTTCCTCTCCTACGAGCAGTACTTC.

The chain has TRBV6-5 and TRBJ2-7, with D hard to call. Germline CDR1 and CDR2: MNHEY and SVGAGI. The CDR3 totals 16 residues. Trimming took 0 bases from V and 2 from J, leaving 14 bases between them. The CDR3 loop is CASSYSTVNSPYEQYF. For the CDR3, the DNA is TGTGCCAGCAGTTACTCAACGGTTAATTCCCCCTACGAGCAGTACTTC.

The chain has TRBV28 and TRBJ2-5, with TRBD1 matching 7 bases. The germline V gene has CDR1 MDHEN and CDR2 SYDVKM. This CDR3 has 15 residues. V trimming: 5 bases; J trimming: 2 bases; junction bases outside the gene matches: 8. CDR3 residues: CASSMTGIQQETQYF. CDR3 bases: TGTGCCAGCAGTATGACAGGGATACAGCAAGAGACCCAGTACTTC.

This clonotype was recorded a few times. The CDR3 DNA reads TGTGCCAGCACCGAGGGGGCATTCCCAACTAATGAAAAACTGTTTTTT. This codes for CASTEGAFPTNEKLFF. The rearrangement links TRBV28 to TRBJ1-4, with 7 positions matching TRBD1. This CDR3 is built from 16 residues. CDR1 is MDHEN, CDR2 SYDVKM, per germline. The J segment lost 0 bases and the V segment lost 7 bases, leaving 8 bases of the junction unmatched.

The CDR3 is CASSLPGRSSYEQYF. CDR3 DNA sequence: TGTGCCAGCAGTCTCCCCGGTCGGAGCTCCTACGAGCAGTACTTC. This sequence joins TRBV28 and TRBJ2-7; D is undetermined. Germline loops: CDR1 MDHEN, CDR2 SYDVKM. This CDR3 region has 15 residues. Trimming cost V 5 bases and J 0 bases, with 14 bases left between them.

The V call is TRBV11-1, the J call TRBJ1-1; possibly TRBD1 for D (6 bases). Trimming took 2 bases from V and 3 from J, leaving 25 bases between them. The CDR3 has 19 residues. CDR1 and CDR2 from the germline V gene are SGHAT and FQDESV (reference sequence). Written as DNA, the CDR3 is TGTGCCAGCAGCTTACCCCCCGGGGGCTACGCGGGTGGCGACACTGAAGCTTTCTTT. Protein sequence: CASSLPPGGYAGGDTEAFF.

V is TRBV7-8 and J is TRBJ2-3; TRBD2 is a possible D gene (6 bases). The germline V gene encodes CDR1 SGHVS and CDR2 FQNEAQ. V shed 5 bases and J shed 3 bases, with 21 bases lying between them. This CDR3 spans 17 amino acids. The CDR3 loop is CASSLRLVLGLTDTQYF. In nucleotides, the CDR3 is TGTGCCAGCAGCCTAAGACTAGTACTCGGGCTAACAGATACGCAGTATTTT.